The source of this T cell receptor (beta chain) is a study of T cells in Graves' hyperthyroidism and ophthalmopathy. Study-level findings and limits: Expanded thyroid clonotypes (above 0.001) were mostly also found in blood. A median around six months before onset, the model predicted ophthalmopathy.

CDR1 and CDR2 (germline): LNHDA, SQIVND (reference sequence). This CDR3 comprises 17 residues. V lost 7 bases to trimming and J lost 3 bases; unmatched junction nucleotides: 15. This clonotype was counted a few times. Its specificity is not known. RNA transcripts were the template for amplifying TCR beta CDR3 regions. Using the HTBI primer set, a first-round RT-PCR was run on the TCR CDR3. TCRdb re-called the multiplex PCR reads through MiXCR, storing one row per CDR3 protein. The repertoire holds 400,000 to 500,000 distinct CDR3 sequences, with about 15% as singletons. For ophthalmopathy patients, the Clinical Activity Score was at least 3 and the NOSPECS grade at least 4; duration was under 3 months. Each diagnosis drew on symptoms, thyroxine, TRAb, thyroid ultrasound and orbital computed tomography findings.

The material sequenced was blood. This chain connects TRBV19 to TRBJ2-7, with 10 nucleotides matching TRBD1. The receptor was isolated from a man between 18 and 35 years old with Graves' ophthalmopathy. The DNA of the CDR3 is TGTGCCAGTATCCCACGACAGGGGGCGGGGGAAAGCTACGAGCAGTACTTC. This sequence encodes CASIPRQGAGESYEQYF.